This T cell receptor (beta chain) was retrieved from a study of cytomegalovirus exposure and HLA in healthy donors. The study, taken as a whole, reports: Reported results showed that the classifier diagnosed cytomegalovirus status with high specificity and sensitivity. The finding came from a later analysis; first-cohort TCR clusters tended to co-occur in the 95 to 150 validation repertoires.

The donors were in the approximately 130-subject validation cohort; that cohort was separate from the approximately 730-subject first cohort. This CDR3 has 13 residues. Trimming took 4 bases from V and 11 from J; bases not matched to a gene: 8. Germline V gene sequence: CDR1 SGHDT, CDR2 YYEEEE. The protocol was immunoSEQ multiplex PCR, while the TCRdb copy is restricted to in-frame clones and leaves out a portion. Of 150,000 to 170,000 clones in the sample, 86% were seen once. This clone was observed once. The antigen is undetermined. This chain links TRBV5-6 with TRBJ2-1, with 8 bases aligning to TRBD2. The clonotype comes from a human donor in good health. The specimen sequenced was PBMCs. This chain's CDR3 is CASSPRGGWKQFF. CDR3 sequence (DNA): TGTGCCAGCAGCCCACGGGGGGGCTGGAAGCAGTTCTTC.